These 18 T cell receptor beta chains came from one sample sequenced in a study of CD8+ T cells in alopecia areata. Following extraction, RNA underwent reverse transcription to cDNA, which served as the sequencing template. Method: immunoSEQ multiplex PCR; TCRdb's copy keeps in-frame clones and lacks some. The data contain 180,000 or so clones, 53% of them seen just once; the ten biggest clones take up roughly 10%. Documented treatment: oral pan-JAK inhibitor, 5-10 mg twice daily. The sequences come from CD8+ T cells sorted from blood, collected at week 24, from a patient treated with tofacitinib. The receptors shown here come from a human donor with alopecia areata.

The chain carries TRBV15 and TRBJ1-1; no definite D call. This CDR3 is built from 13 residues. Germline CDR1 reads LNHNV; CDR2 reads YYDKDF (reference sequence). The V and J ends lost 1 base and 1 base respectively, with 4 bases between them. The CDR3 protein is CATSRGANTEAFF. The CDR3 DNA follows: TGTGCCACCAGCAGAGGGGCGAACACTGAAGCTTTCTTT.

About this clone itself: The sample contains more than one DNA sequence encoding this CDR3. The chain employs TRBV5-1 and TRBJ1-1; D is unclear. V lost 0 bases, J lost 4 bases, and 4 bases lay in between. CDR3 size: 12 residues. Germline V gives CDR1 SGHRS, CDR2 YFSETQ. CDR3 amino acids: CASSLGSTEAFF. CDR3 in DNA: TGCGCCAGCAGCTTGGGATCCACTGAAGCTTTCTTT.

V usage is TRBV29-1 and J usage is TRBJ2-7; tentative D call: TRBD1 (6 bases). The germline V gene has CDR1 SQVTM and CDR2 ANQGSEA. The CDR3 is 12 residues long. Deletions cut 4 bases from V and 6 bases from J, with 13 bases between. The chain's CDR3 is CSVGTVAREQYF. The CDR3 nucleotides are TGCAGCGTTGGGACAGTTGCGCGCGAGCAGTACTTC.

Notes on this clone: Additional DNA sequences in this sample encode the identical CDR3. The CDR3: CASSTDRSSYNEQFF. The CDR3 DNA reads as TGTGCCAGCAGTACCGACAGGAGCTCCTACAATGAGCAGTTCTTC. The chain recombines TRBV7-9 with TRBJ2-1; D may be TRBD1 (6 bases). Germline assignment: CDR1 SEHNR and CDR2 FQNEAQ (reference sequence). This CDR3 has 15 amino acids. Deletions cut 6 bases from V and 0 bases from J, with 12 bases between.

CDR3 nucleotides: TGTGCCAGCAGCTACGGAGATACGCAGTATTTT. The encoded protein is CASSYGDTQYF. The gene calls are TRBV11-2 and TRBJ2-3, with D unclear. The CDR3 totals 11 residues. The germline gives CDR1 SGHAT, CDR2 FQNNGV. V was cut by 4 bases and J by 5 bases, with 4 bases left in between.

The chain has TRBV19 and TRBJ1-3; D not certain. The CDR3 consists of 13 residues. V was shortened by 8 bases and J by 0 bases, with 8 bases between the two germline ends. Germline CDR1 and CDR2: LNHDA and SQIVND (reference sequence). CDR3 amino acids: CASASLSGNTIYF. In DNA, the CDR3 is TGTGCCAGTGCCAGTCTCTCTGGAAACACCATATATTTT.

The chain is built from TRBV9 and TRBJ2-5; TRBD1 matches 7 bases. CDR3 size: 14 residues. Germline CDR1 reads SGDLS; CDR2 reads YYNGEE. J gave up 7 bases and V 0 bases, and 6 bases lay outside the gene matches. CDR3 sequence (DNA): TGTGCCAGCAGCGTAGACAGGGGATTTGGGACCCAGTACTTC. Translation: CASSVDRGFGTQYF. The full variable domain, rest sourced from reference TRBV9 and TRBJ2-5, is DSGVTQTPKHLITATGQRVTLRCSPRSGDLSVYWYQQSLDQGLQFLIQYYNGEERAKGNILERFSAQQFPDLHSELNLSSLELGDSALYFCASSVDRGFGTQYFGPGTRLLVL.

This chain joins TRBV5-6 and TRBJ1-1; D is uncertain. The CDR3 is 13 amino acids. Germline CDR1 is SGHDT and CDR2 is YYEEEE. V gave up 0 bases and J gave up 3 bases, with 6 bases separating them. This CDR3 is CASSLELDTEAFF. CDR3 DNA: TGTGCCAGCAGCTTGGAGTTGGACACTGAAGCTTTCTTT.

This clone turned up a few times. This chain uses TRBV4-3 with TRBJ2-3; TRBD2 matches 9 bases. Looked up from germline, CDR1 is LGHNA and CDR2 is YSLEER. The CDR3 extends over 17 amino acids. The junction had 14 bases not matched to a gene; V was cut back by 2 bases and J by 8 bases. CDR3 sequence reads: CASSQSSGGPTLVTQYF. The CDR3 bases are TGCGCCAGCAGCCAATCAAGCGGGGGGCCAACCCTGGTTACGCAGTATTTT.

V gene TRBV2 combines with J gene TRBJ1-5, with 9 bases matching TRBD1. Germline loops: CDR1 SNHLY, CDR2 FYNNEI. V lost 1 base, J lost 0 bases, and 1 base stayed unmatched. The CDR3 loop spans 16 amino acids. The CDR3 reads CASSEETGGSNQPQHF. As DNA, the CDR3 is TGTGCCAGCAGTGAAGAGACAGGGGGTAGCAATCAGCCCCAGCATTTT.

The CDR3 nucleotides are TGTGCCAGCAGTGATACATCGGAGTCCTCCTACGAGCAGTACTTC. Amino acid sequence: CASSDTSESSYEQYF. The chain couples TRBV2 to TRBJ2-7; D unresolved. The CDR3 contains 15 residues. With 3 bases removed from V and 0 bases from J, the gap between germline ends came to 12 bases. Germline CDR1 is SNHLY and CDR2 is FYNNEI.

The chain joins TRBV4-1 to TRBJ1-4; weak D call: TRBD1 (6 bases). Germline values: CDR1 MGHRA, CDR2 YSYEKL. The CDR3 has 12 amino acids. The V and J ends lost 4 bases and 6 bases respectively, with 6 bases between them. CDR3 protein: CASSRTDEKLFF. For the CDR3, the DNA is TGCGCCAGCAGCCGGACAGATGAAAAACTGTTTTTT.

This clone was picked up a small number of times. The chain couples TRBV11-2 to TRBJ2-7; the match to TRBD2 covers 7 bases. CDR3 length: 15 amino acids. The germline CDR1 and CDR2 sequences are SGHAT and FQNNGV. Trimming took 5 bases from V and 2 from J; bases not matched to a gene: 9. CDR3 in DNA: TGTGCCAGCAGCCCCAGAACCGGGACTACCTACGAGCAGTACTTC. Translating gives CASSPRTGTTYEQYF.

The chain carries TRBV6-5 and TRBJ1-1; maybe TRBD1 (6 bases). Germline assignment: CDR1 MNHEY and CDR2 SVGAGI. The CDR3 loop spans 13 amino acids. V gave up 6 bases and J gave up 0 bases, with 8 bases separating them. The CDR3 bases are TGTGCCAGCAGGGGGACAATGAACACTGAAGCTTTCTTT. It specifies CASRGTMNTEAFF.

V gene TRBV4-2 combines with J gene TRBJ2-3, with 13 bases that match TRBD2. Trimming at V came to 0 bases and at J to 0 bases, leaving 6 bases not matched to a gene. There are 19 residues in the CDR3. CDR1 is LGHNA and CDR2 is YNFKEQ in the germline V gene. Here the CDR3 DNA reads TGTGCCAGCAGCCAAGACCTCGGGACTAGCGGGGATAGCACAGATACGCAGTATTTT. As protein: CASSQDLGTSGDSTDTQYF.

CDR3 amino acids: CASSPSSGEKDYGYTF. In DNA, the CDR3 is TGTGCCAGCAGTCCGTCGTCAGGGGAGAAGGACTATGGCTACACCTTC. This chain joins TRBV27 and TRBJ1-2; D is perhaps TRBD1 (6 bases). Germline CDR1 reads MNHEY; CDR2 reads SMNVEV (reference sequence). Trimming removed 5 bases at V and 3 bases at J, with 19 bases between. The CDR3 sequence is 16 residues long.

The sample holds a few counts of this clone. This sequence joins TRBV7-6 and TRBJ2-7, with 8 positions matching TRBD1. CDR3 length: 13 amino acids. The V gene end was trimmed by 5 bases and the J gene end by 3 bases; junction bases not matched to a gene: 3. CDR1 SGHVS and CDR2 FNYEAQ come from the germline V gene. This chain's CDR3 is CASSTTGGYEQYF. CDR3 sequence (DNA): TGTGCCAGCAGCACCACAGGGGGCTACGAGCAGTACTTC.

This clone was seen repeatedly, ten times or more. The V gene is TRBV28, the J gene TRBJ2-1; D is tentatively TRBD1 or TRBD2 (6 bases each). CDR3 length: 15 amino acids. Germline values: CDR1 MDHEN, CDR2 SYDVKM. Trimming left V 7 bases short and J 3 bases short, with 16 bases between. CDR3 sequence reads: CASNFWGAGYNEQFF. In nucleotides, the CDR3 is TGTGCCAGCAATTTTTGGGGGGCCGGCTACAATGAGCAGTTCTTC.